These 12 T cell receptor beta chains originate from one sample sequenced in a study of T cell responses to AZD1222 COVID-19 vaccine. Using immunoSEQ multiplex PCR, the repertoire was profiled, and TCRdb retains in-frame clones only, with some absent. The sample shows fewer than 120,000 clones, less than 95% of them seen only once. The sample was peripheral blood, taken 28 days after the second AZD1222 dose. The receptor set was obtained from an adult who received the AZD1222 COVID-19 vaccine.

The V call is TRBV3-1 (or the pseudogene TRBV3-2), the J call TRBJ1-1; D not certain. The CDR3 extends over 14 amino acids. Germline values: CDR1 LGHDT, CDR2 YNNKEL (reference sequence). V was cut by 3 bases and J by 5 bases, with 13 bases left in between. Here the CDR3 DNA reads TGTGCCAGCAGCCACCCGAAAAGTAATACTGAAGCTTTCTTT. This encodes CASSHPKSNTEAFF.

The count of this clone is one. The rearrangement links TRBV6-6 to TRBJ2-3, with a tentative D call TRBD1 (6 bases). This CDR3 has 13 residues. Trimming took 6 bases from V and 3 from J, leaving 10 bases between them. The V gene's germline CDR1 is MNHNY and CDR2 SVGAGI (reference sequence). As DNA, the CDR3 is TGTGCCAGCAGCCTCAGGGGTACAGATACGCAGTATTTT. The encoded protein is CASSLRGTDTQYF.

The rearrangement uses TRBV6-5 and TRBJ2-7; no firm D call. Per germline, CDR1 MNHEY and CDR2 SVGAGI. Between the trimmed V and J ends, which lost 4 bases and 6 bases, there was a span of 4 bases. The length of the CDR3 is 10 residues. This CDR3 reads CASSWAEQYF. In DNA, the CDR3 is TGTGCCAGCAGTTGGGCCGAGCAGTACTTC.

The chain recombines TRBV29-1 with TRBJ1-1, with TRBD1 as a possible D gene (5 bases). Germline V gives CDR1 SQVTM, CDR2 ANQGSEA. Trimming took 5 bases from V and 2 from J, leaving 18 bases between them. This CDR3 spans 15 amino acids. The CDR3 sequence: CSVSTMFGGNTEAFF. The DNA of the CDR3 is TGCAGCGTTTCTACTATGTTTGGGGGAAACACTGAAGCTTTCTTT.

CDR3 in DNA: TGTGCCAGCAGCTTGGCATTGCGTTTAGGAGCCAATGAGCAGTTCTTC. Protein product: CASSLALRLGANEQFF. The gene calls are TRBV5-5 and TRBJ2-1; no reliable D call. The germline V gene encodes CDR1 SGHKS and CDR2 YYEKEE (reference sequence). The V and J ends lost 0 bases and 6 bases respectively, with 16 bases between them. CDR3 size: 16 residues.

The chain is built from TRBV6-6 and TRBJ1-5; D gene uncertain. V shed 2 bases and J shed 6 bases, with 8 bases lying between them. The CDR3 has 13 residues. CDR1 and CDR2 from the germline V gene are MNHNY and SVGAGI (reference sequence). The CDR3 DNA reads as TGTGCCAGCAGTTACCTGATAAGTCAGCCCCAGCATTTT. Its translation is CASSYLISQPQHF.

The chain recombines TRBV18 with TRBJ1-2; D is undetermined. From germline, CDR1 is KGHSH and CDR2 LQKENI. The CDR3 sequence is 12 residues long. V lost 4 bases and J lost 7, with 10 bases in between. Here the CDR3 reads CASSLGSGGYTF. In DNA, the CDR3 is TGTGCCAGCTCACTGGGGAGCGGTGGCTACACCTTC.

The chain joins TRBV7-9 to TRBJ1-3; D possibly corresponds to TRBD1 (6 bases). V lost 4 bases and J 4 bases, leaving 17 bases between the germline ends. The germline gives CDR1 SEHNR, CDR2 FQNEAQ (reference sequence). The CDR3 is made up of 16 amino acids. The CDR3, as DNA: TGTGCCAGCAGCTCCCGGACAGACGAGCCGGGAAACACCATATATTTT. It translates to CASSSRTDEPGNTIYF. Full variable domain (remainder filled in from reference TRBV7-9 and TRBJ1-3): DTGVSQNPRHKITKRGQNVTFRCDPISEHNRLYWYRQTLGQGPEFLTYFQNEAQLEKSRLLSDRFSAERPKGSFSTLEIQRTEQGDSAMYLCASSSRTDEPGNTIYFGEGSWLTVV.

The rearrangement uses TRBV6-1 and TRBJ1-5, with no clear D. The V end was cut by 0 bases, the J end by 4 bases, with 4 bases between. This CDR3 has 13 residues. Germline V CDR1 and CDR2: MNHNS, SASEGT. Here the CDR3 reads CASSEALNQPQHF. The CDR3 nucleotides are TGTGCCAGCAGTGAAGCGCTTAATCAGCCCCAGCATTTT.

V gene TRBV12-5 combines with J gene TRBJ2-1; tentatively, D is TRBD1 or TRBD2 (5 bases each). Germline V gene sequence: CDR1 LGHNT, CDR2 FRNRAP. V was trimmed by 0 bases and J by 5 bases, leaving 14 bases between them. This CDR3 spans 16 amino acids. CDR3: CASGLVLGDRNNEQFF. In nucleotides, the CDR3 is TGTGCTAGTGGTTTGGTTTTGGGGGACCGCAACAATGAGCAGTTCTTC.

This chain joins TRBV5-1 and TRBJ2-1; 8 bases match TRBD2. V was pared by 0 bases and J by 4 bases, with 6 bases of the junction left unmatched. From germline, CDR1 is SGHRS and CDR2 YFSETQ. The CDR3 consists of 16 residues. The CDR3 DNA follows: TGCGCCAGCAGCTTGGGGGCTAGCGGGTTTTACAATGAGCAGTTCTTC. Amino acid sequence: CASSLGASGFYNEQFF.

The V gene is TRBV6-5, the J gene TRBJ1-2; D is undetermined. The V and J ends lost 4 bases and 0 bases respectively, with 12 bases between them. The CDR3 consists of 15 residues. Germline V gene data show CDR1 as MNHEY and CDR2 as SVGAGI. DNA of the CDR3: TGTGCCAGCAGTTGGGGAAGCCCAGCTAACTATGGCTACACCTTC. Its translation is CASSWGSPANYGYTF.